This T cell receptor (beta chain) was retrieved from a study of spatial heterogeneity in lung cancer. Study details: Taken at a median of approximately two years after resection, follow-up PBMC samples underwent sequencing when available. Consistent detection of more beta-chain than alpha-chain sequences was observed.

In its sample, this clonotype was seen a few times. Indicated time point: blood at routine non-recurrence follow-up after resection. Unique molecular identifiers, one per molecule, were present on every TCR cDNA molecule. TCRdb used MiXCR to reprocess the 5' RACE reads, holding one entry per CDR3 protein. The data show about 43,000 distinct CDR3 sequences, approximately 24% seen once. CDR3 length: 15 amino acids. CDR1 MDHEN and CDR2 SYDVKM come from the germline V gene. V was pared by 7 bases and J by 4 bases, with 8 bases of the junction left unmatched. The receptor comes from a female donor with early-stage non-small cell lung cancer. This rearrangement joins TRBV28 to TRBJ2-1; 9 nucleotides line up with TRBD2. This sample comprised PBMCs, obtained at follow-up. The CDR3 reads CASTPAGGSYNEQFF. CDR3 DNA: TGTGCCAGCACCCCGGCGGGGGGGAGTTACAATGAGCAGTTCTTC.